Below are 18 T cell receptor beta chains sequenced from a single sample in a study of shared T cell receptors in the human thymus. Here immunoSEQ multiplex PCR was the method, and the copy in TCRdb shows in-frame clones only, minus some. The sample contains roughly 660,000 clones, around nine tenths of which appear only once. The sample also formed part of further work on human thymus T cells.

The sequenced material came from thymocytes. The receptor source for this set is a boy younger than two with a congenital heart defect.

CDR3 sequence: CASSERLARGSTDTQYF. The DNA of the CDR3 is TGTGCCAGCAGTGAACGGTTGGCGAGAGGGTCCACAGATACGCAGTATTTT. The chain recombines TRBV6-1 with TRBJ2-3; maybe TRBD2 (5 bases). This CDR3 spans 17 amino acids. Germline values: CDR1 MNHNS, CDR2 SASEGT. Deletions cut 2 bases from V and 2 bases from J, with 17 bases between.

CDR3 nucleotides: TGCGCCAGCAGCCATCCTCCAGGTAGCAATCAGCCCCAGCATTTT. It translates to CASSHPPGSNQPQHF. J is TRBJ1-5 and V is TRBV4-1; D unclear. Trimming removed 3 bases from V and 0 bases from J, with 9 bases in between. Germline V gives CDR1 MGHRA, CDR2 YSYEKL. The CDR3 runs 15 residues.

V usage is TRBV4-1 and J usage is TRBJ2-3; 8 positions match TRBD2. This CDR3 region has 17 residues. Per germline, CDR1 MGHRA and CDR2 YSYEKL. The ends lost 0 bases at V and 2 bases at J; junction bases unmatched: 7. CDR3 DNA sequence: TGCGCCAGCAGCCAAGATCTGGCAGCGGGAGCCACAGATACGCAGTATTTT. As protein: CASSQDLAAGATDTQYF.

This clone was detected only a few times. The V and J genes are TRBV5-8 and TRBJ2-7; TRBD1 matches at 7 bases. Germline-derived CDR1 and CDR2 are SGHTS and YDEGEE. V lost 3 bases and J lost 5; bases outside the gene matches: 2. The CDR3 sequence is 12 residues long. CDR3 nucleotides: TGTGCCAGCAGCTCTGACAGGGACGAGCAGTACTTC. Amino acid sequence: CASSSDRDEQYF.

This sequence joins TRBV4-2 and TRBJ2-5; 13 positions match TRBD2. Germline trimming cut 0 bases from V and 7 bases from J; bases unmatched to any gene: 8. In germline, CDR1 is LGHNA, CDR2 YNFKEQ. The CDR3 length is 17 residues. The CDR3 DNA reads TGTGCCAGCAGCCAAGAAAGGACTAGCGGGAGAGCCCGGACCCAGTACTTC. Protein product: CASSQERTSGRARTQYF.

The rearrangement uses TRBV10-2 and TRBJ2-1; D may be TRBD2 (5 bases). This CDR3 is built from 14 residues. Trimming cost V 5 bases and J 8 bases, with 16 bases left between them. The germline V gene has CDR1 WSHSY and CDR2 SAAADI. The CDR3, as DNA: TGCGCCAGCAGTAAACGACTATCTATGTATGAGCAGTTCTTC. It translates to CASSKRLSMYEQFF.

This rearrangement joins TRBV27 to TRBJ1-2; TRBD1 matches 8 bases. Germline V gene lookup returns CDR1 MNHEY and CDR2 SMNVEV (reference sequence). J lost 4 bases, V lost 8 bases, and 18 bases had no gene match. The CDR3 totals 17 residues. The CDR3 DNA reads as TGTGCCAGCGGCCGCCACCCTCCCCAGGGGGCGAGCTATGGCTACACCTTC. It specifies CASGRHPPQGASYGYTF.

This chain joins TRBV7-2 and TRBJ2-7; 9 bases fit TRBD1. The trim removed 4 bases at V and 8 bases at J, leaving 9 bases unmatched. Per germline, CDR1 SGHTA and CDR2 FQGNSA. The CDR3 sequence is 14 residues long. The CDR3 is CASSSPGTGFKQYF. For the CDR3, the DNA is TGTGCCAGCAGCTCCCCCGGGACAGGGTTTAAGCAGTACTTC.

J is TRBJ1-2 and V is TRBV9, with TRBD1 matching 9 bases. This CDR3 is 15 amino acids long. The V segment lost 3 bases and the J segment 8 bases; nucleotides outside the gene matches: 11. From germline, CDR1 is SGDLS and CDR2 YYNGEE. The CDR3 loop reads CASSGPTGGTGGYTF. CDR3 coding DNA: TGTGCCAGCAGCGGACCCACAGGGGGCACGGGGGGCTACACCTTC.

V is TRBV5-4 and J is TRBJ2-7; 11 positions match TRBD2. V shed 1 base and J 3 bases; nucleotides not matched to a gene: 3. This CDR3 has 15 residues. The germline V gene has CDR1 SGHNT and CDR2 YYREEE (reference sequence). CDR3 region: CASSLKTSGSYEQYF. CDR3 DNA sequence: TGTGCCAGCAGCTTGAAAACTAGCGGGAGCTACGAGCAGTACTTC.

This clone has just one count. This CDR3 is CASSQSGPPFFYEQYF. Written as DNA, the CDR3 is TGTGCCAGCAGCCAGAGCGGGCCCCCTTTCTTCTACGAGCAGTACTTC. This chain uses TRBV14 with TRBJ2-7; TRBD2 might be the D (6 bases). Germline assignment: CDR1 SGHDN and CDR2 FVKESK. The CDR3 is 16 residues long. Trimming left V 3 bases short and J 3 bases short, with 18 bases between.

V gene TRBV25-1 combines with J gene TRBJ2-5; a possible D gene is TRBD2 (5 bases). Germline assignment: CDR1 MGHDK and CDR2 SYGVNS. CDR3 length: 16 amino acids. V was pared by 1 base and J by 2 bases, with 14 bases between. CDR3 in DNA: TGTGCCAGCAGTGAATTCCCGGGGATGGCACAAGAGACCCAGTACTTC. It yields the protein CASSEFPGMAQETQYF.

V and J are TRBV9 and TRBJ2-1, with 8 bases lining up with TRBD2. Germline V lookup: CDR1 SGDLS, CDR2 YYNGEE. Unmatched junction bases numbered 10, after V lost 9 bases and J lost 5 bases. This CDR3 region has 14 residues. The chain's CDR3 is CANGESGGDNEQFF. CDR3 nucleotides: TGTGCCAACGGGGAGAGCGGGGGCGACAATGAGCAGTTCTTC. Full variable domain (remainder filled in from reference TRBV9 and TRBJ2-1): DSGVTQTPKHLITATGQRVTLRCSPRSGDLSVYWYQQSLDQGLQFLIQYYNGEERAKGNILERFSAQQFPDLHSELNLSSLELGDSALYFCANGESGGDNEQFFGPGTRLTVL.

The CDR3 DNA follows: TGTGCCAGCAGTTACTCGGGGCGGAGAGACTCCTACGAGCAGTACTTC. This gives the protein CASSYSGRRDSYEQYF. J is TRBJ2-7 and V is TRBV6-5, with D perhaps TRBD1 (5 bases). The CDR3 length is 16 residues. CDR1 and CDR2 (germline): MNHEY, SVGAGI. Trimming left V 0 bases short and J 0 bases short, with 12 bases between.

V gene TRBV14 combines with J gene TRBJ2-5, with TRBD1 identical over 7 bases. CDR3 length equals 17 residues. CDR1 and CDR2 from the germline V gene are SGHDN and FVKESK. The junction had 8 bases not matched to a gene; V was cut back by 0 bases and J by 1 base. The CDR3 nucleotides are TGTGCCAGCAGCCAAGATTTCCGACAGGGCGGCCAAGAGACCCAGTACTTC. This gives the protein CASSQDFRQGGQETQYF.

There are a few counts of this clone. The rearrangement joins TRBV4-2 to TRBJ1-1, with D unclear. There are 14 residues in the CDR3. Per the germline V gene, CDR1 is LGHNA and CDR2 is YNFKEQ. V dropped 4 bases and J dropped 0 bases, with 9 bases sitting between them. The CDR3: CASSLEYVNTEAFF. In nucleotides, the CDR3 is TGTGCCAGCAGCCTTGAGTATGTGAACACTGAAGCTTTCTTT.

The chain employs TRBV5-8 and TRBJ1-5; tentative D call: TRBD1 (6 bases). CDR1 is SGHTS, CDR2 YDEGEE, per germline. V was clipped by 4 bases and J by 6 bases, with 23 bases between them. The CDR3 runs 17 residues. Written as DNA, the CDR3 is TGTGCCAGCAGCAATGGGGGCAGGGCCGGGTGGTTTCAGCCCCAGCATTTT. This encodes CASSNGGRAGWFQPQHF.

This rearrangement joins TRBV30 to TRBJ2-7, with D possibly matching TRBD2 (5 bases). Germline V gene data show CDR1 as GTSNPN and CDR2 as SVGIG (reference sequence). The germline V and J ends were trimmed by 7 bases and 0 bases, with 16 bases remaining between them. CDR3 length equals 14 residues. CDR3 protein: CAYATGIISYEQYF. The CDR3 region has the DNA TGTGCCTACGCAACCGGGATTATCTCCTACGAGCAGTACTTC. The full variable domain, completed using reference TRBV30 and TRBJ2-7, is SQTIHQWPATLVQPVGSPLSLECTVEGTSNPNLYWYRQAAGRGLQLLFYSVGIGQISSEVPQNLSASRPQDRQFILSSKKLLLSDSGFYLCAYATGIISYEQYFGPGTRLTVT.